The source of this T cell receptor beta chain is a study of cytomegalovirus exposure and HLA in healthy donors. Both 60 Vbeta primers and 13 Jbeta primers went into the PCR. The table came from immunoSEQ multiplex PCR; TCRdb's copy has only in-frame clones and leaves some out. This table holds 110,000 to 150,000 clones, 80% to 85% found once. V dropped 3 bases and J dropped 4 bases, with 12 bases sitting between them. This CDR3 comprises 13 residues. Germline CDR1 GTSNPN, CDR2 SVGIG (reference sequence). This clonotype was obtained from a boy between 2 and 10 years old in good health and CMV-seronegative. The rearrangement joins TRBV30 to TRBJ1-2; D possibly corresponds to TRBD1 (6 bases). Sequencing was carried out using PBMCs. The CDR3 spells CAWRGQRRYGYTF. The CDR3 DNA reads TGTGCCTGGAGAGGACAGCGACGCTATGGCTACACCTTC.